Below, 28 T cell receptor beta chains from the same sample are listed, as sequenced in a study of post-analysis software for immune sequencing data. Whole-study results and caveats: In patients, about 5 TRBV segments were more frequent than in controls, with TRBV5-6, TRBV5-1 and TRBV20-1 among them.

The antigens these receptors bind are not known. Libraries were made from TCR beta cDNA, and they carried unique molecular identifiers. MiXCR was run by TCRdb on the PCR reads, yielding one entry per CDR3 protein. The sample includes fewer than 850,000 distinct CDR3 sequences, 25% to 30% seen only once; the top ten take under 0.7%. Source material: blood. The receptors shown here come from a girl between 10 and 17 years old with multiple sclerosis.

This clonotype has more than one count but fewer than ten. V is TRBV5-5 and J is TRBJ2-7; perhaps TRBD2 as D (6 bases). The length of the CDR3 is 14 residues. V was cut by 5 bases and J by 0 bases, with 12 bases left in between. The V gene's germline CDR1 is SGHKS and CDR2 YYEKEE (reference sequence). The chain's CDR3 is CASSGGGVSYEQYF. In DNA, the CDR3 is TGTGCCAGCAGTGGAGGAGGGGTCTCCTACGAGCAGTACTTC.

This clonotype occurred a few times. This chain connects TRBV27 to TRBJ1-6; D uncertain. Germline V gives CDR1 MNHEY, CDR2 SMNVEV (reference sequence). V was pared by 7 bases and J by 7 bases, with 8 bases between. The CDR3 extends over 12 amino acids. The CDR3 loop reads CASKASNSPLHF. For the CDR3, the DNA is TGTGCCAGCAAGGCATCGAATTCACCCCTCCACTTT.

V is TRBV5-1 and J is TRBJ1-2; D ambiguous. This CDR3 is built from 15 residues. V lost 0 bases to trimming and J lost 7 bases, with 16 bases between them. The germline CDR1 and CDR2 sequences are SGHRS and YFSETQ. CDR3 in DNA: TGCGCCAGCAGCTTGGAAGAGGGTCGTTTCGGTGGCTACACCTTC. As protein: CASSLEEGRFGGYTF.

The gene calls are TRBV6-5 and TRBJ1-2; D might be TRBD1 (5 bases). The CDR3 is 15 residues long. Germline CDR1 reads MNHEY; CDR2 reads SVGAGI. The V end was cut by 6 bases, the J end by 1 base, with 15 bases between. The CDR3 region is CASSRDGSHNYGYTF. For the CDR3, the DNA is TGTGCCAGCAGCCGGGACGGATCCCATAACTATGGCTACACCTTC.

This clonotype was seen more than once but under ten times. This chain joins TRBV7-8 and TRBJ1-1, with 8 bases lining up with TRBD1. This CDR3 comprises 14 residues. V dropped 5 bases and J dropped 4; count of bases not matched to a gene: 6. Germline V gene data show CDR1 as SGHVS and CDR2 as FQNEAQ. The CDR3 bases are TGTGCCAGCAGCGGGAGACAGGGGAGCACTGAAGCTTTCTTT. Its translation: CASSGRQGSTEAFF.

V usage is TRBV4-1 and J usage is TRBJ1-5; unclear D gene. The germline gives CDR1 MGHRA, CDR2 YSYEKL. V lost 2 bases and J lost 6, with 8 bases in between. The CDR3 covers 13 residues. CDR3 residues: CASSQFEPQPQHF. The CDR3 DNA reads TGCGCCAGCAGCCAATTTGAGCCTCAGCCCCAGCATTTT.

About this clonotype itself: Its ends do not fully match the called genes, so a read error is possible. CDR3 region: CVSSLDRSTNEKLFF. In DNA, the CDR3 is TGCGTCAGCAGCTTGGATCGATCAACTAATGAAAAACTGTTTTTT. The J gene is TRBJ1-4, the V gene TRBV5-1; D unresolved. Germline loops: CDR1 SGHRS, CDR2 YFSETQ. The length of the CDR3 is 15 residues.

The gene calls are TRBV5-1 and TRBJ2-3, with a weak D call TRBD1 (5 bases). V lost 5 bases to trimming and J lost 0 bases, with 13 bases between them. The CDR3 is made up of 15 amino acids. Germline loops: CDR1 SGHRS, CDR2 YFSETQ. The chain's CDR3 is CASRELGVSTDTQYF. CDR3 DNA: TGCGCCAGCAGAGAGTTAGGGGTCAGCACAGATACGCAGTATTTT.

This clonotype was counted a few times. V gene TRBV3-1 combines with J gene TRBJ2-1; 7 nucleotides line up with TRBD2. The length of the CDR3 is 15 residues. The germline CDR1 and CDR2 sequences are LGHDT and YNNKEL (reference sequence). Trimming removed 6 bases from V and 3 bases from J; junction bases left unmatched: 8. The CDR3: CASSRSGVGYNEQFF. CDR3 nucleotide sequence: TGTGCCAGCAGTCGAAGCGGGGTCGGCTACAATGAGCAGTTCTTC.

The genes are TRBV4-3 and TRBJ2-5; either TRBD1 or TRBD2 may supply D (5 bases each). Germline V gene data show CDR1 as LGHNA and CDR2 as YSLEER. The CDR3 is 15 residues long. V shed 1 base and J shed 5 bases, with 14 bases lying between them. The CDR3, as DNA: TGCGCCAGCAGCCAAGTCGCAGGGAGTCCGGAGACCCAGTACTTC. Translating it yields CASSQVAGSPETQYF.

The J gene is TRBJ2-7, the V gene TRBV27; D unclear. The end of the DNA is better explained by TRBJ2-5, so the J call may be wrong. Germline values: CDR1 MNHEY, CDR2 SMNVEV (reference sequence). The CDR3 consists of 14 residues. The CDR3 sequence is CASSRAATRETQYF. CDR3 nucleotides: TGTGCCAGCAGTAGGGCAGCAACCCGGGAGACCCAGTACTTC.

This clonotype was counted many times. The chain uses TRBV10-3 and TRBJ2-7, with D perhaps assigned TRBD1 or TRBD2 (5 bases each). Germline-derived CDR1 and CDR2 are ENHRY and SYGVKD. CDR3 length equals 14 residues. With 0 bases removed from V and 7 bases from J, the gap between germline ends came to 13 bases. The DNA for the CDR3 is TGTGCCATCAGTGAGTCCGGATTGAGGGGTGAGCAGTACTTC. Translating it yields CAISESGLRGEQYF.

This clonotype was counted only a few times. This chain connects TRBV10-3 to TRBJ2-3; 13 positions match TRBD2. Germline CDR1 and CDR2: ENHRY and SYGVKD. With 4 bases clipped from V and 3 bases from J, the junction kept 1 base outside the gene matches. CDR3 length: 15 residues. The CDR3 DNA reads as TGTGCCATCAGTGGGGGACTAGCGGGAACAGATACGCAGTATTTT. It specifies CAISGGLAGTDTQYF.

The chain has TRBV5-1 and TRBJ2-3; D is unresolved. V lost 0 bases to trimming and J lost 2 bases, with 10 bases between them. The CDR3 spans 15 residues. Germline V gene lookup returns CDR1 SGHRS and CDR2 YFSETQ. The CDR3 protein is CASSLVATITDTQYF. The CDR3 DNA is TGCGCCAGCAGCTTGGTAGCTACTATCACAGATACGCAGTATTTT. Complete variable domain (other parts from reference TRBV5-1 and TRBJ2-3): KAGVTQTPRYLIKTRGQQVTLSCSPISGHRSVSWYQQTPGQGLQFLFEYFSETQRNKGNFPGRFSGRQFSNSRSEMNVSTLELGDSALYLCASSLVATITDTQYFGPGTRLTVL.

Only a few counts were recorded for this clonotype. The CDR3 nucleotides are TGCGCCAGCAGCTTGGCTGGGACAGGGGCGGTGGAGACCCAGTACTTC. As protein: CASSLAGTGAVETQYF. The J gene is TRBJ2-5, the V gene TRBV5-1; 10 positions agree with TRBD1. Germline loops: CDR1 SGHRS, CDR2 YFSETQ. The V gene end was trimmed by 0 bases and the J gene end by 5 bases; junction bases not matched to a gene: 7. The CDR3 spans 16 residues.

In this sample, this clonotype turned up many times. This chain uses TRBV7-8 with TRBJ1-1; 9 bases map to TRBD1. V gave up 4 bases and J gave up 3 bases; unmatched junction bases: 0. Germline V lookup: CDR1 SGHVS, CDR2 FQNEAQ. CDR3 length: 13 amino acids. The CDR3 region has the DNA TGTGCCAGCAGCTGGACAGGGGACACTGAAGCTTTCTTT. This codes for CASSWTGDTEAFF.

Only a few counts were recorded for this clonotype. The chain joins TRBV11-3 to TRBJ2-1, with D perhaps given as TRBD1 or TRBD2 (6 bases each). This CDR3 contains 16 residues. Germline CDR1 reads SGHNT; CDR2 reads YENEEA. Trimming left V 0 bases short and J 7 bases short, with 16 bases between. CDR3 in DNA: TGTGCCAGCAGCTTAGATTTGGGCGGAGGGGGGAATGAGCAGTTCTTC. Translation gives CASSLDLGGGGNEQFF.

The chain couples TRBV6-1 to TRBJ2-7; weak D call: TRBD2 (6 bases). Trimming took 7 bases from V and 1 from J, leaving 11 bases between them. Germline V lookup: CDR1 MNHNS, CDR2 SASEGT. This CDR3 contains 13 residues. The CDR3 DNA reads as TGTGCCAGCACCAGGAGGGAGTCCTACGAGCAGTACTTC. It codes for CASTRRESYEQYF.

This clonotype has a handful of counts. V is TRBV27 and J is TRBJ2-7; D call uncertain. The CDR3 spans 15 residues. Germline V gene data show CDR1 as MNHEY and CDR2 as SMNVEV (reference sequence). V was clipped by 3 bases and J by 3 bases, with 15 bases between them. This chain's CDR3 is CASSFGRGILYEQYF. The CDR3 nucleotides are TGTGCCAGCAGTTTCGGACGAGGCATCCTCTACGAGCAGTACTTC.

This clonotype appeared a few times. This sequence joins TRBV7-2 and TRBJ2-1; TRBD2 matches at 10 bases. The CDR3 is 15 residues long. Germline V lookup: CDR1 SGHTA, CDR2 FQGNSA. V lost 1 base and J lost 9; bases outside the gene matches: 6. CDR3 sequence (DNA): TGTGCCAGCAGCTTAGACAGCGGGGGGGCGTCTGAGCAGTTCTTC. Translating gives CASSLDSGGASEQFF.

This clonotype was counted ten times or more. This chain connects TRBV6-1 to TRBJ2-5, with D possibly being TRBD1 or TRBD2 (6 bases each). Germline CDR1 and CDR2: MNHNS and SASEGT. Trimming stripped 10 bases from V and 5 bases from J, with 29 bases between. The CDR3 has 17 residues. The CDR3 nucleotides are TGTGCCATCGACGAGAGCCTGGGGGGACACCGGGGGGAGACCCAGTACTTC. Protein: CAIDESLGGHRGETQYF.

The chain employs TRBV12-3 or TRBV12-4 and TRBJ1-5; D ambiguous. This CDR3 has 15 amino acids. The germline V and J ends were trimmed by 2 bases and 4 bases, with 12 bases remaining between them. This chain's CDR3 is CASSLKWFRNQPQHF. The CDR3 bases are TGTGCCAGCAGTTTAAAGTGGTTTCGAAATCAGCCCCAGCATTTT.

The chain carries TRBV6-6 and TRBJ1-1; 7 bases agree with TRBD1. The germline gives CDR1 MNHNY, CDR2 SVGAGI (reference sequence). The J segment lost 3 bases and the V segment lost 6 bases, leaving 7 bases of the junction unmatched. This CDR3 is built from 14 residues. The CDR3 DNA reads as TGTGCCAGCAGAAGGGACAGAGGGGACACTGAAGCTTTCTTT. Its protein product is CASRRDRGDTEAFF.

This clonotype was seen a few times. V is TRBV27 and J is TRBJ1-2; possibly TRBD1 for D (6 bases). The germline V gene encodes CDR1 MNHEY and CDR2 SMNVEV (reference sequence). V dropped 3 bases and J dropped 5 bases, with 19 bases sitting between them. The CDR3 totals 16 residues. In DNA, the CDR3 is TGTGCCAGCAGTTTTGTAGGGGGGCAGGGGTTATATGGCTACACCTTC. Protein: CASSFVGGQGLYGYTF.

V usage is TRBV6-1 and J usage is TRBJ1-1; D is perhaps TRBD1 (6 bases). CDR3 length: 16 amino acids. In germline, CDR1 is MNHNS, CDR2 SASEGT. The V and J ends lost 2 bases and 1 base respectively, with 14 bases between them. CDR3 sequence reads: CASSESVGGPNTEAFF. The CDR3 coding sequence is TGTGCCAGCAGTGAAAGTGTCGGGGGCCCGAACACTGAAGCTTTCTTT.

The V gene is TRBV13, the J gene TRBJ2-1; 7 nucleotides line up with TRBD2. This CDR3 comprises 13 residues. Looked up from germline, CDR1 is PRHDT and CDR2 is FYEKMQ (reference sequence). Germline trimming cut 2 bases from V and 13 bases from J; bases unmatched to any gene: 8. CDR3 DNA: TGTGCCAGCAGCTTAAGTGGGAGGGAGACCCAGTTCTTC. Translated, it gives CASSLSGRETQFF. The full variable domain, rest sourced from reference TRBV13 and TRBJ2-1, is AAGVIQSPRHLIKEKRETATLKCYPIPRHDTVYWYQQGPGQDPQFLISFYEKMQSDKGSIPDRFSAQQFSDYHSELNMSSLELGDSALYFCASSLSGRETQFFGPGTRLTVL.

The rearrangement links TRBV7-9 to TRBJ2-1; D gene ambiguous. V was trimmed by 8 bases and J by 5 bases, leaving 13 bases between them. Germline V lookup: CDR1 SEHNR, CDR2 FQNEAQ (reference sequence). The CDR3 is 13 residues long. CDR3 sequence reads: CASAQRYNNEQFF. The CDR3 nucleotides read TGTGCCAGCGCCCAGCGATATAACAATGAGCAGTTCTTC.

The chain links TRBV29-1 to TRBJ1-1; D uncertain. The CDR3 spans 12 residues. Germline V CDR1 and CDR2: SQVTM, ANQGSEA. Trimming took 5 bases from V and 4 from J, leaving 11 bases between them. The CDR3 region has the DNA TGCAGCGTTATGAAGGTGGGCACTGAAGCTTTCTTT. It translates to CSVMKVGTEAFF.